This T cell receptor (beta chain) is drawn from a study of shared clonotypes between healthy human individuals. In the study overall: The study used three CD4 naive, three CD4 memory, two CD8 naive and one CD8 memory plate per donor. Study-wide findings and caveats: Relative to their counterparts shared across all four donors, non-shared clonotypes exhibited diminished generation probabilities.

As for this clone: Its target is not known.

Measured with immunoSEQ multiplex PCR; TCRdb has only the in-frame clones, and not every one. The table lists around 1.9 million clones, roughly 93% of them singletons. Naive CD8 populations comprised CD45RO-negative cells positively selected for CCR7, excluding terminally differentiated effector memory CD45RA+ cells. The sequencing input was naive CD8+ T cells from PBMCs. This TCR was sampled from a man aged 18 to 29 in good health. Some clones in this sample may be carry-over from other donors' samples.

The CDR3 DNA reads TGCGCCAGCAGGGCAGATCTACGAGCTGGTGAGCAGTACTTC. Protein product: CASRADLRAGEQYF. This chain connects TRBV10-2 to TRBJ2-7, with D unclear. Germline V lookup: CDR1 WSHSY, CDR2 SAAADI. The CDR3 runs 14 residues. Trimming left V 6 bases short and J 7 bases short, with 19 bases between.